These T cell receptor beta chains were read from a single sample in a study of blood T cell repertoires in COVID-19. Profiled with immunoSEQ multiplex PCR; TCRdb holds only in-frame clones, not every one. The sample consists of 50,000 to 55,000 clones, 80% to 90% of them appearing once. The specimen sequenced was peripheral blood. These receptors were taken from an elderly man with acute or convalescent COVID-19. The CDR3 runs from the conserved cysteine through the conserved F or W. D genes are given only for firm matches. Not all rows give a size; the values are once, few, many and, for expanded clones, a class.

>TRBJ2-7|TRBV20-1|NA|TRBD2
CSASRAGGPYEQYF
TGCAGTGCTAGTAGGGCGGGGGGCCCGTACGAGCAGTACTTC
>TRBJ2-3|TRBV11-2|NA|NA
CASSARTAKTDTQYF
TGTGCCAGCAGCGCGCGGACAGCAAAAACAGATACGCAGTATTTT
>TRBJ1-5|TRBV28|NA|TRBD1
CASSYGQVNQPQHF
TGTGCCAGCAGCTATGGACAGGTCAATCAGCCCCAGCATTTT
>TRBJ1-2|TRBV9|NA|TRBD1
CASSVNQGVQGYTF
TGTGCCAGCAGCGTAAATCAGGGGGTACAAGGCTACACCTTC
>TRBJ1-5|TRBV19|NA|NA
CASSDQRINQPQHF
TGTGCCAGTAGTGACCAGCGGATCAATCAGCCCCAGCATTTT
>TRBJ2-3|TRBV9|NA|TRBD1
CASSARDRTDTQYF
TGTGCCAGCAGCGCCCGGGACAGGACAGATACGCAGTATTTT
>TRBJ1-2|TRBV5-1|NA|NA
CASSLGGATRHTF
TGCGCCAGCAGCTTGGGCGGGGCCACCCGCCACACCTTC
>TRBJ1-5|TRBV7-2|NA|NA
CASSIQGRNQPQHF
TGTGCCAGCAGCATACAGGGACGAAATCAGCCCCAGCATTTT
>TRBJ2-3|TRBV5-4|NA|NA
CASSGIAGTDTQYF
TGTGCCAGCAGCGGGATAGCGGGCACAGATACGCAGTATTTT
>TRBJ1-2|TRBV6-5|NA|NA
CASRRQANYGYTF
TGTGCCAGCAGAAGACAGGCAAACTATGGCTACACCTTC
>TRBJ1-6|TRBV11-2|NA|NA
CASSSDSPLHF
TGTGCCAGCAGCTCAGATTCACCCCTCCACTTT
>TRBJ2-7|TRBV19|NA|TRBD1
CASSRDRGSYEQYF
TGTGCCAGTAGTAGGGACAGGGGTTCCTACGAGCAGTACTTC
>TRBJ1-2|TRBV27|NA|TRBD1
CASRDRAKGYTF
TGTGCCAGCCGAGACAGGGCGAAGGGCTACACCTTC
>TRBJ1-5|TRBV28|NA|NA
CASRDLARSQHF
TGTGCCAGCAGGGATCTTGCTAGGTCCCAGCATTTT
>TRBJ2-3|TRBV6-5|once|NA
CASSVGASTDTQYF
TGTGCCAGTTCCGTTGGGGCCTCCACAGATACGCAGTATTTT
>TRBJ2-5|TRBV4-1|once|TRBD1
CASSQTDRGETQYF
TGCGCCAGCAGCCAAACTGACAGGGGAGAGACCCAGTACTTC
>TRBJ1-1|TRBV19|NA|NA
CATSGDGEAFF
TGTGCCACCTCAGGGGATGGTGAAGCTTTCTTT
>TRBJ1-4|TRBV6-5|NA|NA
CASSYSGGTNEKLFF
TGTGCCAGCAGTTACTCTGGAGGGACTAATGAAAAACTGTTTTTT
>TRBJ1-2|TRBV18|NA|TRBD1
CASSASLDRGANYGYTF
TGTGCCAGCTCCGCTTCCCTCGACAGGGGAGCTAACTATGGCTACACCTTC
>TRBJ1-5|TRBV19|NA|TRBD1
CASSITGGDQPQHF
TGTGCCAGTAGTATAACAGGGGGCGATCAGCCCCAGCATTTT
>TRBJ2-2|TRBV6-5|NA|TRBD1
CASSSGGKNTGELFF
TGTGCCAGCAGTTCAGGGGGCAAGAACACCGGGGAGCTGTTTTTT
>TRBJ2-2|TRBV14|NA|NA
CASSQESVANTGELFF
TGTGCCAGCAGCCAAGAGAGTGTCGCGAACACCGGGGAGCTGTTTTTT
>TRBJ1-1|TRBV3-1/TRBV3-2|NA|NA
CASSQDLGRANTEAFF
TGTGCCAGCAGCCAAGACTTGGGGAGGGCAAACACTGAAGCTTTCTTT
>TRBJ2-3|TRBV7-9|NA|NA
CASSLETKDTQYF
TGTGCCAGCAGCTTAGAGACAAAGGATACGCAGTATTTT
>TRBJ2-1|TRBV6-5|NA|TRBD1
CASRNGQGVYNEQFF
TGTGCCAGCAGAAATGGACAGGGGGTCTACAATGAGCAGTTCTTC
>TRBJ1-5|TRBV2|NA|NA
CASSERREAQPQHF
TGTGCCAGCAGTGAGAGGAGGGAAGCTCAGCCCCAGCATTTT
>TRBJ2-5|TRBV7-2|NA|NA
CASSTGLPAQETQYF
TGTGCCAGCAGCACCGGACTTCCTGCCCAAGAGACCCAGTACTTC
>TRBJ2-3|TRBV7-2|NA|NA
CASIFTLASTDTQYF
TGTGCCAGCATCTTCACCCTAGCTTCCACAGATACGCAGTATTTT
>TRBJ1-3|TRBV3-1/TRBV3-2|NA|TRBD1
CASSQEGGRGRNTIYF
TGTGCCAGCAGCCAAGAGGGGGGCAGGGGGAGAAACACCATATATTTT
>TRBJ2-1|TRBV29-1|NA|TRBD2
CSVMRTSGGYNEQFF
TGCAGCGTTATGCGGACTAGCGGGGGTTACAATGAGCAGTTCTTC
>TRBJ2-3|TRBV11-2|NA|TRBD2
CATRGLAGTDTQYF
TGTGCCACCCGAGGACTAGCGGGCACAGATACGCAGTATTTT
>TRBJ1-4|TRBV24-1|NA|NA
CATSEGRVSPNEKLFF
TGTGCCACCAGTGAGGGCAGGGTTTCTCCTAATGAAAAACTGTTTTTT
>TRBJ1-1|TRBV3-1/TRBV3-2|NA|TRBD1
CASSMGTGLGYTEAFF
TGTGCCAGCAGCATGGGGACAGGGTTGGGGTACACTGAAGCTTTCTTT
>TRBJ2-2|TRBV29-1|NA|NA
CSVEGQGSPGELFF
TGCAGCGTTGAAGGCCAGGGGAGCCCCGGGGAGCTGTTTTTT
>TRBJ2-3|TRBV7-9|NA|NA
CASLGATSTDTQYF
TGTGCCAGTTTAGGCGCGACTAGCACAGATACGCAGTATTTT
>TRBJ2-7|TRBV5-1|NA|NA
CASSLAGQGSYEQYF
TGCGCCAGCAGCTTGGCCGGGCAGGGATCGTACGAGCAGTACTTC
>TRBJ1-4|TRBV5-4|once|NA
CASSSGGGSTNEKLFF
TGTGCCAGCAGCTCGGGGGGGGGAAGCACTAATGAAAAACTGTTTTTT
>TRBJ2-1|TRBV18|NA|TRBD2
CASSDLAGGSDEQFF
TGTGCCAGCTCAGACTTAGCGGGCGGTTCGGATGAGCAGTTCTTC
>TRBJ1-5|TRBV5-8|NA|TRBD1
CASSPWTGNSNQPQHF
TGTGCCAGCAGCCCCTGGACAGGGAATAGCAATCAGCCCCAGCATTTT